This T cell receptor (beta chain) was captured in a study of shared clonotypes between healthy human individuals. Study-wide findings and caveats: Across subsets, estimated richness was generally greater for naive than for memory populations. Sorted-subset sequencing, rarefaction showed, was incomplete despite large depth.

Deep level was the assay's run setting. The protocol was immunoSEQ multiplex PCR, while the TCRdb copy is restricted to in-frame clones and leaves out a portion. The top ten clones hold approximately 1.1% of a sample with about 1.4 million clones, roughly 95% of them seen once. On this clone: Its target is not known. In the same sample, other DNA sequences code for this CDR3.

This CDR3 comprises 13 residues. Deletions cut 4 bases from V and 3 bases from J, with 9 bases between. The germline CDR1 and CDR2 sequences are SGHKS and YYEKEE (reference sequence). The clonotype comes from a man in his thirties or forties in good health. What was sequenced was naive CD4+ T cells sorted from blood. Subset here: CD45RA+ positively selected. V usage is TRBV5-5 and J usage is TRBJ2-3; no definite D call. Here the CDR3 reads CASSLQGTDTQYF. As DNA, the CDR3 is TGTGCCAGCAGCCTACAAGGGACAGATACGCAGTATTTT.